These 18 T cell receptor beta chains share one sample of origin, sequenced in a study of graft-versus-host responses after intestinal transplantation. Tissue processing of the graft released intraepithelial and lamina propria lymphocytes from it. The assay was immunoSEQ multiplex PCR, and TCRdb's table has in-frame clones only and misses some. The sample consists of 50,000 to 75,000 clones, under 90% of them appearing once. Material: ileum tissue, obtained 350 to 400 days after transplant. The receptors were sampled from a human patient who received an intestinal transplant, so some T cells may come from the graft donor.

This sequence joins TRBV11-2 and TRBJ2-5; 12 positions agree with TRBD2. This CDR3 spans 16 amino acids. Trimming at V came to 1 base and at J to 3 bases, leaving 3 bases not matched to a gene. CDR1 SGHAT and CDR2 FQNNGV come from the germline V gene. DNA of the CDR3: TGTGCCAGCAGCTTAGCTCTAGCGGGAGGGGAAGAGACCCAGTACTTC. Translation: CASSLALAGGEETQYF.

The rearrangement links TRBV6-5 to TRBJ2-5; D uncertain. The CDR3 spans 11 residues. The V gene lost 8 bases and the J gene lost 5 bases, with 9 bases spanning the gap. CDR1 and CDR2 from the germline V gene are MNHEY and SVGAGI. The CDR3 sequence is CASFLGETQYF. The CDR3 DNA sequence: TGTGCCAGCTTTCTGGGGGAGACCCAGTACTTC.

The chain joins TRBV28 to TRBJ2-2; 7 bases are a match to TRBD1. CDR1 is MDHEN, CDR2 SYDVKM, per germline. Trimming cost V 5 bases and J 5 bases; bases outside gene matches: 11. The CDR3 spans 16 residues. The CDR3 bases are TGTGCCAGCAGTCTCCGACAGGGACGAGGAACCGGGGAGCTGTTTTTT. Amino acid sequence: CASSLRQGRGTGELFF.

The DNA of the CDR3 is TGTGCCAGCAGCTTAACGGGAGAAGAGCAGTTCTTC. The encoded protein is CASSLTGEEQFF. V usage is TRBV7-3 and J usage is TRBJ2-1, with D perhaps matching TRBD2 (5 bases). The V end lost 0 bases, the J end lost 10 bases, and 7 bases lay between the germline ends. This CDR3 is built from 12 residues. CDR1 and CDR2 from the germline V gene are SGHTA and FQGTGA.

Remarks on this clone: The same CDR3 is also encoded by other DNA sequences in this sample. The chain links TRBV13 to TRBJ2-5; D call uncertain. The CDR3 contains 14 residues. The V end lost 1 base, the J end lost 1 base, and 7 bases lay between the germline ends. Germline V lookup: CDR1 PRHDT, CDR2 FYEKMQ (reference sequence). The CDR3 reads CASSLVGSQETQYF. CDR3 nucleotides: TGTGCCAGCAGCTTAGTGGGCAGCCAAGAGACCCAGTACTTC.

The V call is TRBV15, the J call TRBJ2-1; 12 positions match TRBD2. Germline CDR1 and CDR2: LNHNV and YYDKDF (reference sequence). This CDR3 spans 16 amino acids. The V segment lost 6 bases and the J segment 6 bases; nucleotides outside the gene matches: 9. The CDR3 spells CATRDPSGGALNEQFF. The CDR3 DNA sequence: TGTGCCACCAGGGATCCTAGCGGGGGGGCGCTCAATGAGCAGTTCTTC.

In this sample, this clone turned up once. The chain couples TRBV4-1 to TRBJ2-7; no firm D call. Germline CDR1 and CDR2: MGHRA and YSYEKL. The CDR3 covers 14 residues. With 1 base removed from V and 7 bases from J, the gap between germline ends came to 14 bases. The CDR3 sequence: CASSQVPRYGEQYF. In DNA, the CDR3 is TGCGCCAGCAGCCAAGTTCCCCGATATGGGGAGCAGTACTTC.

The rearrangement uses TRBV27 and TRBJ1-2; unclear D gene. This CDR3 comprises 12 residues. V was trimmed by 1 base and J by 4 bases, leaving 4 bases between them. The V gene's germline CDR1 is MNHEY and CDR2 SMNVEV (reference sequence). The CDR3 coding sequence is TGTGCCAGCAGTTTATTGCGCTATGGCTACACCTTC. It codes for CASSLLRYGYTF.

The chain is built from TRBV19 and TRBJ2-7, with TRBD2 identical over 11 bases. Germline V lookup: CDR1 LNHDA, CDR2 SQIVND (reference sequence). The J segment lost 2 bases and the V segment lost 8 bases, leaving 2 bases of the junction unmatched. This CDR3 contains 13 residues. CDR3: CASGLAGAYEQYF. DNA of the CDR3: TGTGCCAGTGGACTAGCGGGCGCCTACGAGCAGTACTTC.

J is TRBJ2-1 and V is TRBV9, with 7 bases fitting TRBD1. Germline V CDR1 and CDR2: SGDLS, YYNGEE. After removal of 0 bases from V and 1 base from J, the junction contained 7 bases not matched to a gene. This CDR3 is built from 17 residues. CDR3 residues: CASSVAEGGPSYNEQFF. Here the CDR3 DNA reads TGTGCCAGCAGCGTAGCTGAAGGGGGCCCTTCCTACAATGAGCAGTTCTTC.

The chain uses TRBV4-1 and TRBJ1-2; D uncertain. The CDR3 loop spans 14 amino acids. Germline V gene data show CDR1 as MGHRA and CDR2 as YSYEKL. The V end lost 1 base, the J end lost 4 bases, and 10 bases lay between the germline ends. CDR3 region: CASSQAGQVYGYTF. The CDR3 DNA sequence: TGCGCCAGCAGCCAAGCAGGCCAGGTCTATGGCTACACCTTC.

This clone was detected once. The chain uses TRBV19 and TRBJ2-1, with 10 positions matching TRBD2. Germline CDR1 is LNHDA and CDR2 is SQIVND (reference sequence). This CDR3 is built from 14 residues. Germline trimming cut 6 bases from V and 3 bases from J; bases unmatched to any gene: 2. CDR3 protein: CASRRTSGYNEQFF. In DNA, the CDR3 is TGTGCCAGTAGACGGACTAGCGGCTACAATGAGCAGTTCTTC.

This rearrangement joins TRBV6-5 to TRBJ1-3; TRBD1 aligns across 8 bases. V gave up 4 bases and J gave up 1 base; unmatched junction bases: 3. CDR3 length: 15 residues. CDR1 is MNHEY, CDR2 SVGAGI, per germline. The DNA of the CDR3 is TGTGCCAGCAGTTGGGGACAGGTATCTGGAAACACCATATATTTT. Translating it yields CASSWGQVSGNTIYF.

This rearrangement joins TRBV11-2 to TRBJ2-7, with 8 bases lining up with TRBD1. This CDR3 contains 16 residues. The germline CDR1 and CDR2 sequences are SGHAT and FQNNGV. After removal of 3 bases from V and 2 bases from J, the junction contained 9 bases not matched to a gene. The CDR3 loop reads CASSFLLGQDTYEQYF. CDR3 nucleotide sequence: TGTGCCAGCAGCTTCCTCCTGGGACAGGATACCTACGAGCAGTACTTC.

In nucleotides, the CDR3 is TGTGCCAGCAGCAAATTAGGGCCCGGGGCCAAGGGGGACGCTGAAGCTTTCTTT. Encoded protein: CASSKLGPGAKGDAEAFF. The genes are TRBV21-1 and TRBJ1-1; the D call in the table, TRBD1, was not verified against the DNA. TRBV21-1 constitutes a pseudogene. CDR3 length: 18 amino acids.

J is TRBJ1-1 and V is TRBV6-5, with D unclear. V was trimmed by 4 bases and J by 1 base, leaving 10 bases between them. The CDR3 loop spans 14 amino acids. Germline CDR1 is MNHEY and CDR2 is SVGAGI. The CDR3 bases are TGTGCCAGCAGTTTCTCCCAGGAGAACACTGAAGCTTTCTTT. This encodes CASSFSQENTEAFF.

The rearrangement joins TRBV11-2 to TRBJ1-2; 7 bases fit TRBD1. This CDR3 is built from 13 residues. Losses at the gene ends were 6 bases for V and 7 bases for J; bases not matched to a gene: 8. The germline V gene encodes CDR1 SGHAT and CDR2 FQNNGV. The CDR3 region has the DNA TGTGCCAGCAGGACAGGGAAATTTCGTGGCTACACCTTC. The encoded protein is CASRTGKFRGYTF.

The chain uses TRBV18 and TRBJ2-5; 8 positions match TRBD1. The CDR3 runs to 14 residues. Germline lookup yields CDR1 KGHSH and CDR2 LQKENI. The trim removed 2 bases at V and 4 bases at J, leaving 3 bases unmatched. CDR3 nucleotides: TGTGCCAGCTCACCAGCACAGGGGGGAGAGACCCAGTACTTC. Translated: CASSPAQGGETQYF.